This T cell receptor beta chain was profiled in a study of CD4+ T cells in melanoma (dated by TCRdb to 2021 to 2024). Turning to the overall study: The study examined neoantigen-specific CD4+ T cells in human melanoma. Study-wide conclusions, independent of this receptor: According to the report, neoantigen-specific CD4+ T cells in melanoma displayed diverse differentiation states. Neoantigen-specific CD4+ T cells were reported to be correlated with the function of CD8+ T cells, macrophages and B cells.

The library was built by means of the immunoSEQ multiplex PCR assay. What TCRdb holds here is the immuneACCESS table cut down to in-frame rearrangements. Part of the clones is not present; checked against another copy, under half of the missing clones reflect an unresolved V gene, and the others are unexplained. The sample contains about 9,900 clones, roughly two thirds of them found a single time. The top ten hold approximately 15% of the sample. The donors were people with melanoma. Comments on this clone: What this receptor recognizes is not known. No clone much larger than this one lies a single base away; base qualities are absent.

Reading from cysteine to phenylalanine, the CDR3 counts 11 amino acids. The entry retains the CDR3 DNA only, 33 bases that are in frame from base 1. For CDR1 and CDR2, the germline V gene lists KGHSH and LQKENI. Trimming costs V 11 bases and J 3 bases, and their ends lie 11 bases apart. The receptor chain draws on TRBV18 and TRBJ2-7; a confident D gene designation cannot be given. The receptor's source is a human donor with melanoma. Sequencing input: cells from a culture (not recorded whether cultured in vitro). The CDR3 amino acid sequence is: CASTANYEQYF. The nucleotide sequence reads TGTGCCTCCACGGCCAACTACGAGCAGTACTTC.